This T cell receptor (beta chain) was documented in a study of T cell responses to AZD1222 COVID-19 vaccine. Some clones are missing from TCRdb's copy, which holds only in-frame ones; the method was immunoSEQ multiplex PCR. The profile covers over 45,000 clones, with approximately 86% appearing a single time and 16% taken by the ten largest. With 1 base removed from V and 2 bases from J, the gap between germline ends came to 12 bases. CDR3 size: 15 residues. From germline, CDR1 is SGHDT and CDR2 YYEEEE. The chain uses TRBV5-6 and TRBJ1-2, with a weak D call TRBD1 (6 bases). The TCR was taken from an adult in good health. This sample comprised peripheral blood, obtained on day 0 of AZD1222 vaccination. For the CDR3, the DNA is TGTGCCAGCAGCTTGACGTACAGGGTGAACTATGGCTACACCTTC. This gives the protein CASSLTYRVNYGYTF.